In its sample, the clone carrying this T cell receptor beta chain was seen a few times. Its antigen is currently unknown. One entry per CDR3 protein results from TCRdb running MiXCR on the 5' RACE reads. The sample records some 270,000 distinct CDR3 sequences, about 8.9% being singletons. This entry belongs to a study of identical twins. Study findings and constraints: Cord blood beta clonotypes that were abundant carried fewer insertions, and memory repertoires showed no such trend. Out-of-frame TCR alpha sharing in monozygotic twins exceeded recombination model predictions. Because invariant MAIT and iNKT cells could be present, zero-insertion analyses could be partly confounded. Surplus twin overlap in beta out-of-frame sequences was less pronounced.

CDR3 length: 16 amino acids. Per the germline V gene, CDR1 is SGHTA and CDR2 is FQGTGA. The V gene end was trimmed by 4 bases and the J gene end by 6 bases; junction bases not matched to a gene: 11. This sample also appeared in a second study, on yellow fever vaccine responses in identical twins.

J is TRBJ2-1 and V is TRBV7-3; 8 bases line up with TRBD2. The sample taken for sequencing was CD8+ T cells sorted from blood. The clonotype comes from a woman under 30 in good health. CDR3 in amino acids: CASSSVGAGALNEQFF. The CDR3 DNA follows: TGTGCCAGCAGCTCGGTGGGAGCGGGGGCTCTCAATGAGCAGTTCTTC.